This is a list of T cell receptor beta chains from one sample in a study of blood T cell repertoires in COVID-19. The repertoire was sequenced with immunoSEQ multiplex PCR; TCRdb's copy has only in-frame clones and lacks some. The table has 45,000 to 65,000 clones, 80% to 90% seen once. Sequencing was carried out using peripheral blood. Receptors originate from a man aged 55 to 70 with active COVID-19. The CDR3 runs from the conserved cysteine through the conserved F or W. Fields, in order: CDR3 protein, CDR3 DNA, J gene, D gene, V gene, clone size. D genes are given only for firm matches. Some rows mark clone size as missing; the rest say once, few, many or name a class of expanded clone.

CASSARAWDQETQYF,TGTGCCAGCAGCGCCAGGGCGTGGGATCAAGAGACCCAGTACTTC,TRBJ2-5,.,TRBV5-5,.
CASAGPWNTGELFF,TGTGCCAGCGCGGGCCCTTGGAACACCGGGGAGCTGTTTTTT,TRBJ2-2,.,TRBV14,.
CASSPAGGVGNTIYF,TGTGCCAGCTCACCGGCGGGGGGAGTTGGAAACACCATATATTTT,TRBJ1-3,.,TRBV18,.
CASSQDEGHDYGYTF,TGTGCCAGCAGCCAAGATGAGGGACACGATTATGGCTACACCTTC,TRBJ1-2,.,TRBV14,few
CASTGTATVYEQYF,TGTGCCAGCACCGGGACAGCGACTGTTTACGAGCAGTACTTC,TRBJ2-7,TRBD1,TRBV7-2,.
CASRDDRYQETQYF,TGTGCCAGCAGGGACGACAGGTACCAAGAGACCCAGTACTTC,TRBJ2-5,.,TRBV5-4,once
CASRTSGGRYGYTF,TGTGCCAGCAGAACTTCAGGGGGCCGCTATGGCTACACCTTC,TRBJ1-2,TRBD1,TRBV28,.
CASSLAVTGETQYF,TGCGCCAGCAGCTTGGCCGTGACAGGGGAGACCCAGTACTTC,TRBJ2-5,TRBD1,TRBV5-1,.
CASSKQGNNQPQHF,TGTGCCAGCAGTAAACAGGGGAACAATCAGCCCCAGCATTTT,TRBJ1-5,TRBD1,TRBV2,.
CASSFEREVNYGYTF,TGTGCCAGCAGCTTTGAACGCGAAGTGAACTATGGCTACACCTTC,TRBJ1-2,.,TRBV11-1,.
CASSPQRWETLDNEQFF,TGTGCCAGCAGCCCCCAGCGGTGGGAGACGTTGGACAATGAGCAGTTCTTC,TRBJ2-1,.,TRBV6-2/TRBV6-3,.
CASSVSGTSTYEQYF,TGTGCCAGCAGCGTATCGGGGACATCTACCTACGAGCAGTACTTC,TRBJ2-7,.,TRBV9,.
CASSPGVAGGPGEQFF,TGTGCCAGCAGCCCCGGGGTAGCGGGAGGGCCGGGAGAGCAGTTCTTC,TRBJ2-1,TRBD2,TRBV4-2,.
CASRAREDSNQPQHF,TGTGCCAGCAGAGCCCGGGAGGATAGCAATCAGCCCCAGCATTTT,TRBJ1-5,.,TRBV25-1,.
CASSPLRNSDEQYF,TGTGCCAGCTCACCACTTCGGAATAGCGACGAGCAGTACTTC,TRBJ2-7,.,TRBV18,.
CATSAGKATNEKLFF,TGTGCCACCAGCGCAGGGAAGGCGACTAATGAAAAACTGTTTTTT,TRBJ1-4,.,TRBV24-1,.
CASSERGTGANTEAFF,TGTGCCAGCAGTGAAAGGGGGACAGGGGCGAACACTGAAGCTTTCTTT,TRBJ1-1,TRBD1,TRBV25-1,.
CSVGVTTVTETQYF,TGCAGCGTTGGTGTAACAACAGTGACAGAGACCCAGTACTTC,TRBJ2-5,.,TRBV29-1,.
CASSLARGNTEAFF,TGCGCCAGCAGCTTGGCACGGGGAAACACTGAAGCTTTCTTT,TRBJ1-1,.,TRBV5-1,.
CASTSKAGTRSYTF,TGTGCCAGCACTTCCAAGGCGGGGACCCGGAGCTACACCTTC,TRBJ1-2,.,TRBV7-9,.
CATSDSGQGDTEAFF,TGTGCCACCAGTGATAGCGGACAGGGCGACACTGAAGCTTTCTTT,TRBJ1-1,TRBD1,TRBV24-1,.
CASSSQRAGNSPLHF,TGTGCCAGCAGCTCGCAGAGGGCCGGCAATTCACCCCTCCACTTT,TRBJ1-6,.,TRBV7-2,few
CASSQGRTVNSPLHF,TGCGCCAGCAGCCAAGGGAGGACCGTAAATTCACCCCTCCACTTT,TRBJ1-6,.,TRBV4-3,.
CASSPRTGSNSPLHF,TGTGCCAGCAGCCCGAGAACAGGGAGTAATTCACCCCTCCACTTT,TRBJ1-6,.,TRBV9,medium-sized
CASGPIQETQYF,TGTGCCAGCGGCCCAATCCAAGAGACCCAGTACTTC,TRBJ2-5,.,TRBV2,.
CASSRYGTDLPTKQYF,TGTGCCAGCTCACGATACGGGACAGACCTTCCTACGAAGCAGTACTTC,TRBJ2-7,TRBD1,TRBV18,once
CASSLSGISYEQYF,TGTGCCAGCAGTCTTAGCGGGATCTCCTACGAGCAGTACTTC,TRBJ2-7,TRBD2,TRBV28,.
CASTSRDGSEMYQETQYF,TGTGCCAGCACCTCAAGAGACGGGAGCGAAATGTACCAAGAGACCCAGTACTTC,TRBJ2-5,.,TRBV3-1/TRBV3-2,.
CASSRQPNQPQHF,TGTGCCAGCAGTCGACAGCCCAATCAGCCCCAGCATTTT,TRBJ1-5,.,TRBV6-5,.
CASSQESQGAYEKLFF,TGCGCCAGCAGCCAAGAATCCCAGGGGGCTTATGAAAAACTGTTTTTT,TRBJ1-4,TRBD1,TRBV4-3,.
CASSLLDRGLYEQYF,TGTGCCAGCTCACTGCTGGACAGAGGACTCTACGAGCAGTACTTC,TRBJ2-7,.,TRBV18,few
CASSTGLAVYYEQYF,TGTGCCAGTAGTACTGGACTAGCGGTTTACTACGAGCAGTACTTC,TRBJ2-7,TRBD2,TRBV19,.
CASRRNRGGTGELFF,TGTGCCAGCAGGAGGAACAGGGGCGGAACCGGGGAGCTGTTTTTT,TRBJ2-2,TRBD1,TRBV6-6,.
CSARRINEQFF,TGCAGTGCTAGGCGGATCAATGAGCAGTTCTTC,TRBJ2-1,.,TRBV20-1,.
CASSYSSGSGGETQYF,TGTGCCAGCAGTTACTCGAGCGGGAGCGGGGGAGAGACCCAGTACTTC,TRBJ2-5,TRBD2,TRBV6-5,.
CASSSPGTGTTMNTEAFF,TGTGCCAGCAGCTCCCCCGGGACAGGGACCACTATGAACACTGAAGCTTTCTTT,TRBJ1-1,TRBD1,TRBV9,.
CASIGLAQETQYF,TGTGCCAGCATCGGACTAGCCCAAGAGACCCAGTACTTC,TRBJ2-5,TRBD2,TRBV7-9,.
CASSSSGRATEQYF,TGTGCCAGCAGTTCCTCGGGGCGAGCGACCGAGCAGTACTTC,TRBJ2-7,.,TRBV6-5,.
CASSISRDEKLFF,TGTGCCAGTAGTATCAGCAGGGATGAAAAACTGTTTTTT,TRBJ1-4,.,TRBV19,once
CASSLAGTIQQYF,TGTGCCAGCAGCTTAGCCGGGACTATTCAGCAGTACTTC,TRBJ2-7,TRBD2,TRBV7-2,.
CASSLRTSGTSYEQYF,TGTGCCAGCAGCTTAAGGACTAGCGGGACGTCCTACGAGCAGTACTTC,TRBJ2-7,TRBD2,TRBV13,.
CASSLRTVPGDTQYF,TGTGCCAGCAGCCTCCGGACTGTCCCGGGGGATACGCAGTATTTT,TRBJ2-3,.,TRBV9,.
CASSLVGSSGVVQETQYF,TGTGCCAGCAGCTTAGTTGGGTCTAGCGGGGTTGTCCAAGAGACCCAGTACTTC,TRBJ2-5,TRBD2,TRBV13,once
CASSPGQRTNYGYTF,TGTGCCAGCAGCCCGGGACAGCGAACTAACTATGGCTACACCTTC,TRBJ1-2,TRBD1,TRBV5-4,.
CASSRRQGAFTDTQYF,TGTGCCAGCAGCCGGAGACAGGGGGCCTTCACAGATACGCAGTATTTT,TRBJ2-3,TRBD1,TRBV13,.
CASTLGQGLYEQYF,TGTGCCAGCACCCTTGGACAGGGACTCTACGAGCAGTACTTC,TRBJ2-7,TRBD1,TRBV6-5,.
CASSYTGYGYTF,TGTGCCAGCAGTTACACAGGTTATGGCTACACCTTC,TRBJ1-2,.,TRBV27,.
CASRGLAGWETQYF,TGTGCCAGCAGAGGACTAGCGGGGTGGGAGACCCAGTACTTC,TRBJ2-5,TRBD2,TRBV27,.
CASSHPGTGGGYTF,TGTGCCAGCAGCCATCCCGGGACAGGGGGCGGCTACACCTTC,TRBJ1-2,TRBD1,TRBV11-1,.
CASSPPGTGFIYGYTF,TGTGCCAGCTCACCACCTGGGACAGGGTTTATCTATGGCTACACCTTC,TRBJ1-2,TRBD1,TRBV18,once
CASTKTSSYEQYF,TGTGCCAGCACCAAGACTAGCAGTTACGAGCAGTACTTC,TRBJ2-7,TRBD2,TRBV12-3/TRBV12-4,.